This entry lists 15 T cell receptor beta chains sequenced from one sample in a study of blood T cell repertoires in COVID-19. Measured with immunoSEQ multiplex PCR; TCRdb has only the in-frame clones, and not every one. The data show around 62,000 clones, around 87% seen once. The sample consisted of peripheral blood. These receptors were obtained from a woman in her sixties or seventies with acute or convalescent COVID-19.

The chain is built from TRBV30 and TRBJ1-6; TRBD1 is a possible D gene (6 bases). This CDR3 is 16 amino acids long. V gave up 0 bases and J gave up 7 bases, with 16 bases separating them. Germline assignment: CDR1 GTSNPN and CDR2 SVGIG (reference sequence). DNA for the CDR3: TGTGCCTGGAGTGTTAGGGGGTCCCTAGGAAATTCACCCCTCCACTTT. It encodes CAWSVRGSLGNSPLHF.

The chain recombines TRBV28 with TRBJ1-6; 8 positions agree with TRBD1. Trimming removed 1 base from V and 6 bases from J; junction bases left unmatched: 5. CDR1 MDHEN and CDR2 SYDVKM come from the germline V gene. This CDR3 contains 16 residues. The CDR3 DNA reads as TGTGCCAGCAGTTTATTCGATGGACAGGGTAATTCACCCCTCCACTTT. This sequence encodes CASSLFDGQGNSPLHF.

The rearrangement uses TRBV29-1 and TRBJ2-1; 13 nucleotides match TRBD2. From germline, CDR1 is SQVTM and CDR2 ANQGSEA. CDR3 length: 13 amino acids. The ends lost 6 bases at V and 6 bases at J; junction bases unmatched: 2. CDR3 DNA sequence: TGCAGCGTGAGGACTAGCGGGAGCAATGAGCAGTTCTTC. This translates into CSVRTSGSNEQFF.

This clone came up once. The chain links TRBV11-3 to TRBJ2-3, with D possibly being TRBD2 (6 bases). This CDR3 has 14 amino acids. CDR1 is SGHNT and CDR2 is YENEEA in the germline V gene. V was cut by 2 bases and J by 4 bases, with 10 bases left in between. CDR3 region: CASSLLGGPDTQYF. CDR3 bases: TGTGCCAGCAGCTTATTGGGGGGTCCAGATACGCAGTATTTT. Based on the CDR3 plus reference TRBV11-3 and TRBJ2-3, the full variable domain is EAGVVQSPRYKIIEKKQPVAFWCNPISGHNTLYWYLQNLGQGPELLIRYENEEAVDDSQLPKDRFSAERLKGVDSTLKIQPAELGDSAVYLCASSLLGGPDTQYFGPGTRLTVL.

The CDR3 DNA sequence: TGTGCCAGCAGTTTATTAGGCCGGGGACTAGCGGGAGATTGGTCCTACAATGAGCAGTTCTTC. It encodes CASSLLGRGLAGDWSYNEQFF. The chain couples TRBV27 to TRBJ2-1; TRBD2 matches at 14 bases. This CDR3 spans 21 amino acids. The germline V gene encodes CDR1 MNHEY and CDR2 SMNVEV (reference sequence). V dropped 1 base and J dropped 1; count of bases not matched to a gene: 12.

The chain has TRBV7-2 and TRBJ2-5, with D possibly being TRBD1 (6 bases). Germline V gives CDR1 SGHTA, CDR2 FQGNSA. The CDR3 runs to 16 residues. Trimming left V 5 bases short and J 5 bases short, with 21 bases between. CDR3 DNA sequence: TGTGCCAGCAGCAGGGTGGGGGCAGCCTCTGGGGAGACCCAGTACTTC. It specifies CASSRVGAASGETQYF.

This chain uses TRBV19 with TRBJ2-7; 9 bases agree with TRBD2. After removal of 6 bases from V and 4 bases from J, the junction contained 13 bases not matched to a gene. Germline CDR1 LNHDA, CDR2 SQIVND (reference sequence). The CDR3 runs to 16 residues. The CDR3 region has the DNA TGTGCCAGTAGCCATAGGCTAGCGGGGTGGATATACGAGCAGTACGTC. Translation gives CASSHRLAGWIYEQYV.

This clone came up a few times. The chain is built from TRBV9 and TRBJ1-5; tentatively, D is TRBD1 (5 bases). Trimming stripped 0 bases from V and 3 bases from J, with 10 bases between. Germline V lookup: CDR1 SGDLS, CDR2 YYNGEE. The CDR3 is made up of 15 amino acids. CDR3 sequence reads: CASSVGRAINQPQHF. The CDR3 region has the DNA TGTGCCAGCAGCGTAGGCAGGGCGATCAATCAGCCCCAGCATTTT.

V and J are TRBV5-5 and TRBJ2-1; D call uncertain. V was cut by 1 base and J by 9 bases, with 23 bases left in between. This CDR3 contains 17 residues. Germline CDR1 and CDR2: SGHKS and YYEKEE (reference sequence). This CDR3 is CASSLFPPGSGGSEQFF. CDR3 nucleotide sequence: TGTGCCAGCAGCTTGTTCCCTCCTGGGTCTGGCGGATCTGAGCAGTTCTTC.

The V and J genes are TRBV25-1 and TRBJ2-1; 8 positions agree with TRBD2. The CDR3 spans 16 residues. Germline CDR1 reads MGHDK; CDR2 reads SYGVNS. V shed 5 bases, J shed 1 base, and the junction held 7 bases outside the gene matches. Written as DNA, the CDR3 is TGTGCCAGCAGTCGACCCCGGGGGGGGTCCTACAATGAGCAGTTCTTC. It is translated as CASSRPRGGSYNEQFF.

J is TRBJ2-7 and V is TRBV6-4, with 7 bases identical to TRBD1. Germline V lookup: CDR1 MRHNA, CDR2 SNTAGT. This CDR3 comprises 16 residues. V was pared by 0 bases and J by 3 bases, with 8 bases of the junction left unmatched. The CDR3 nucleotides are TGTGCCAGCAGTGACTCTGGTGGGACAGCGGACTACGAGCAGTACGTC. Protein product: CASSDSGGTADYEQYV.

This clone occurred a few times. The rearrangement joins TRBV7-8 to TRBJ2-7; TRBD2 might be the D (5 bases). CDR3 length equals 19 residues. Trimming shortened V by 2 bases and J by 3 bases, and 26 bases separated the two germline ends. Germline CDR1 and CDR2: SGHVS and FQNEAQ. DNA of the CDR3: TGTGCCAGCAGCTTACCCGCCATCACCAATCTCGGTGGACTCTACGAGCAGTACGTC. Translation: CASSLPAITNLGGLYEQYV.

The rearrangement uses TRBV5-4 and TRBJ1-2, with a tentative D call TRBD1 (5 bases). This CDR3 has 13 residues. Germline values: CDR1 SGHNT, CDR2 YYREEE (reference sequence). Deletions cut 4 bases from V and 3 bases from J, with 10 bases between. In DNA form, the CDR3 reads TGTGCCAGCAGCCCCGGCAGGGACTATGGCTACACCTTC. Protein sequence: CASSPGRDYGYTF.

J is TRBJ2-3 and V is TRBV7-2, with 8 positions matching TRBD2. The trim removed 5 bases at V and 3 bases at J, leaving 4 bases unmatched. This CDR3 region has 14 residues. Germline lookup yields CDR1 SGHTA and CDR2 FQGNSA. In DNA form, the CDR3 reads TGTGCCAGCAGCCAGGGACTAGTAACAGATACGCAGTATTTT. This encodes CASSQGLVTDTQYF.

The J gene is TRBJ1-5, the V gene TRBV4-3, with no clear D. This CDR3 comprises 15 residues. Deletions cut 1 base from V and 3 bases from J, with 10 bases between. CDR1 and CDR2 (germline): LGHNA, YSLEER. The CDR3 DNA follows: TGCGCCAGCAGCCAAGGTCACGGTACCAATCAGCCCCAGCATTTT. This translates into CASSQGHGTNQPQHF.